This T cell receptor beta chain was profiled in a study of CD8 T cells in Susac syndrome. Findings and limits, study-wide: The study's TCR sequencing and HLA analysis drew on a certain number of individuals. That number was acknowledged as relatively small.

The CDR3 runs 14 residues. Trimming left V 5 bases short and J 7 bases short, with 15 bases between. Germline V gives CDR1 MNHEY, CDR2 SMNVEV (reference sequence). Patients with stable or active relapsing-remitting disease, all of them treatment-naive, made up the multiple sclerosis controls. TEMRA cells were FACS-enriched, unlike CD8+ and CD4+ T cells, which were negatively isolated. Reverse transcription of roughly 0.5 to 1 ug RNA was performed with random hexamers. Multiplex immunoSEQ PCR targeted 54 Vbeta and 13 Jbeta TCR beta segments. TCRdb recomputed calls from the immunoSEQ multiplex PCR reads with MiXCR, one row per CDR3 protein. Altogether 150,000 to 200,000 distinct CDR3 sequences are present, 90% to 95% being singletons, with the ten largest covering around 0.085%. A note on this clonotype: The antigen is not known.

The clonotype was recovered from a human donor with multiple sclerosis. The chain links TRBV27 to TRBJ1-3; D perhaps matches TRBD1 (6 bases). The sequenced material came from CD4+ T cells from PBMCs. The CDR3 DNA reads TGTGCCAGCAGTCCCAGGACAGAAGGGAACACCATATATTTT. Translation: CASSPRTEGNTIYF.